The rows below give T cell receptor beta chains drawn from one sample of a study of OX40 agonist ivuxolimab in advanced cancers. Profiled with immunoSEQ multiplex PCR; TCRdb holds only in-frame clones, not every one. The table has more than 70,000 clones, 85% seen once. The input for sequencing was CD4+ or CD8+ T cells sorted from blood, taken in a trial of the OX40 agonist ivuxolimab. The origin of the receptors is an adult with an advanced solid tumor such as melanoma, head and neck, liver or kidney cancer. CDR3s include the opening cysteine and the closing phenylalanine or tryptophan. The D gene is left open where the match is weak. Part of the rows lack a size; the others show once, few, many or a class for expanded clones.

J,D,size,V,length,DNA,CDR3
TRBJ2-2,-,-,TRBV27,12,TGTGCCAGCAGATCGCCCCCCGGGGAGCTGTTTTTT,CASRSPPGELFF
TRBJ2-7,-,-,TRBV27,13,TGTGCCAGCAGTTTACTGGGGACCTACGAGCAGTACTTC,CASSLLGTYEQYF
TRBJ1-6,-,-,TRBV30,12,TGTGCCTGGAGTCTTACAGGGTACGATGTCCACTTT,CAWSLTGYDVHF
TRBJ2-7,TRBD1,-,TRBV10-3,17,TGTGCCATCAGTGAGGCTGCGACAGGGGGGGGTACCAACGAGCAGTACTTC,CAISEAATGGGTNEQYF
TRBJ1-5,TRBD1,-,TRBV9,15,TGTGCCAGCAGCGCGACAGGGCTGGATAGTCAGCCCCAGCATTTT,CASSATGLDSQPQHF
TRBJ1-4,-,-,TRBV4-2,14,TGTGCCAGCAGCCGGGCAGGGGAAAATGAAAAACTGTTTTTT,CASSRAGENEKLFF
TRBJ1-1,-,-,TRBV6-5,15,TGTGCCAGCAGTTACCGGGGTAGCGGGAACACTGAAGCTTTCTTT,CASSYRGSGNTEAFF
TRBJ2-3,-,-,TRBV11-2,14,TGTGCCAGCAGCTTAGGTCCGAACGCAGATACGCAGTATTTT,CASSLGPNADTQYF
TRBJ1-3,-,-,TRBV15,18,TGTGCCACCAGCAGAGATCAGGAGGCAGTCCGCTCTGGAAACACCATATATTTT,CATSRDQEAVRSGNTIYF
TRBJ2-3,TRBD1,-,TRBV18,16,TGTGCCAGCTCACCCATTGGGACAGGGCGCACAGATACGCAGTATTTT,CASSPIGTGRTDTQYF
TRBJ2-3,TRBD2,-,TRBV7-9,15,TGTGCCAGCAGCCCCACTAGCGGGATCACAGATACGCAGTATTTT,CASSPTSGITDTQYF
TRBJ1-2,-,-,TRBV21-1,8,TGTGCCCAGGGGGGCTACACCTTC,CAQGGYTF
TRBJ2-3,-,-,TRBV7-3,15,TGTGCCAGCAGCTCCGGAGGGCGTGGCACAGATACGCAGTATTTT,CASSSGGRGTDTQYF
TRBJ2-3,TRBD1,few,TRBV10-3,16,TGTGCCATCAGTGACAGGGGGCGCGGGACAACAGATACGCAGTATTTT,CAISDRGRGTTDTQYF
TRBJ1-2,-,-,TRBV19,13,TGTGCCAGTAGTGTCGCTCCTATATATGGCTACACCTTC,CASSVAPIYGYTF
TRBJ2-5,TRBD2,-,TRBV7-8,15,TGTGCCAGCAGCGCGTCGGGACTAGTCCAAGAGACCCAGTACTTC,CASSASGLVQETQYF
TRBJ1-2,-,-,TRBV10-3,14,TGTGCCATCAGTGAGGACGAGGGGCGAAGTGGCTACACCTTC,CAISEDEGRSGYTF
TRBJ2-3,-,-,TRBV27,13,TGTGCCAGCAGTTTAGGTTGGGCAGATACGCAGTATTTT,CASSLGWADTQYF
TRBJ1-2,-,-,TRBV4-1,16,TGCGCCAGCAGCCAAGATAGAGATACGACAACCTATGGCTACACCTTC,CASSQDRDTTTYGYTF
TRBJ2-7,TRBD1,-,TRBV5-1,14,TGCGCCAGCAGCACGGGACAGCGAATCTACGAGCAGTACTTC,CASSTGQRIYEQYF
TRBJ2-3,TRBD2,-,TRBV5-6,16,TGTGCCAGCAGTATACAGACTAGCGGGGGGCCAGATACGCAGTATTTT,CASSIQTSGGPDTQYF
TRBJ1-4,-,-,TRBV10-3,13,TGTGCCATCAGTGGGGGGTTTAATGAAAAACTGTTTTTT,CAISGGFNEKLFF
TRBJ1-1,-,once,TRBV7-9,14,TGTGCCAGCAGCTTTTTCGGCGCGAGTACTGAAGCTTTCTTT,CASSFFGASTEAFF
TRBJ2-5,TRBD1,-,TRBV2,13,TGTGCCAGCAGTCCGGGACAGACGAAGACCCAGTACTTC,CASSPGQTKTQYF
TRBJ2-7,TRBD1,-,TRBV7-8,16,TGTGCCAGCAGCTTGCATCCAGGGGGCATGATATACGAGCAGTACTTC,CASSLHPGGMIYEQYF
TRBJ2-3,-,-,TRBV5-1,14,TGCGCCAGCGGAGAGGGTGTTGCAACAGATACGCAGTATTTT,CASGEGVATDTQYF
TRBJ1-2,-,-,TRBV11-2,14,TGTGCCAGCAGCTTAGTGCGCAGGGCGAGTGGCTACACCTTC,CASSLVRRASGYTF
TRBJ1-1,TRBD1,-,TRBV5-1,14,TGCGCCAGCAGCTTGGAGGGACAGGGGGCTGAAGCTTTCTTT,CASSLEGQGAEAFF
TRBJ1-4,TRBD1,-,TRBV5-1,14,TGCGCCAGCAGCGAAAGGACAGGAGTAGAAAAACTGTTTTTT,CASSERTGVEKLFF
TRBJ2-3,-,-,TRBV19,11,TGTGCCAGTAGTAACCTGAGTACGCAGTATTTT,CASSNLSTQYF
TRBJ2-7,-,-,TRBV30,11,TGTGCCTGGACCCGAAGCGCCGAGCAGTACTTC,CAWTRSAEQYF
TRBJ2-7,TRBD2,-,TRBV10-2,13,TGCGCCATCTGGACTAGCGGGACCTACGAGCAGTACTTC,CAIWTSGTYEQYF
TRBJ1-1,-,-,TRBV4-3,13,TGCGCCAGCAGCCAAGAACCGACGTATCGGGCTTTCTTT,CASSQEPTYRAFF
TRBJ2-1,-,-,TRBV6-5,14,TGTGCCAGCAGGATGGGCGGGGTGAACAATGAGCAGTTCTTC,CASRMGGVNNEQFF
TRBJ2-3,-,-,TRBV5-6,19,TGTGCCAGCAGTTTTAGTCTTCGCGGAACTTTGCGTAGCACAGATACGCAGTATTTT,CASSFSLRGTLRSTDTQYF
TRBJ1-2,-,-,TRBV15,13,TGTGCCACCAGCAGGCCGGGAACCTATGGCTACACCTTC,CATSRPGTYGYTF
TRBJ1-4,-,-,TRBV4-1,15,TGCGCCAGCAGCCAAGTGCTGGGTTCTAATGAAAAACTGTTTTTT,CASSQVLGSNEKLFF
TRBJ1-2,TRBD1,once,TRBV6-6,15,TGTGCCAGCAGTTACAGTGGCAGGGGGCCATATGGCTACACCTTC,CASSYSGRGPYGYTF
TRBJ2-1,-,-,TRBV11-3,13,TGTGCCAGCAGCTTAGCACCAGGCCGAGAGCAGTTCTTC,CASSLAPGREQFF
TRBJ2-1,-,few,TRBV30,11,TGTGCCTGGAGTGTAGGGGGTGAGCAGTTCTTC,CAWSVGGEQFF
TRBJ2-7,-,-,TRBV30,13,TGTGCCTGGAGTGTGGGCTCCGCCTACGAGCAGTACTTC,CAWSVGSAYEQYF
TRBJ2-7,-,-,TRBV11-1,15,TGTGCCAGCAGCTTAGGGCAGGACTTCCTCTACGAGCAGTACTTC,CASSLGQDFLYEQYF
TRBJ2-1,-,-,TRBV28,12,TGTGCCAGCAGCTCGGGATTCAATGAGCAGTTCTTC,CASSSGFNEQFF
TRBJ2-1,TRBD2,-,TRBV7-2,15,TGTGCCAGCAGCTTAGTCGGGACTACGTACAATGAGCAGTTCTTC,CASSLVGTTYNEQFF
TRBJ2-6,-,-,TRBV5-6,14,TGTGCCAGCAGCAACAGTACTGGGGCCAACGTCCTGACTTTC,CASSNSTGANVLTF
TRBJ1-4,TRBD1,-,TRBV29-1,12,TGCAGCGTGTCAGGGGGTGGGACGAGACTGTTTTTT,CSVSGGGTRLFF
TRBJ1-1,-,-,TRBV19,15,TGTGCCAGTAGTACGTCCTGGGGGGCAGATACTGAAGCTTTCTTT,CASSTSWGADTEAFF
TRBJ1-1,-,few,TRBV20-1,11,TGCAGTGCTCGGGAGAACACTGAAGCTTTCTTT,CSARENTEAFF
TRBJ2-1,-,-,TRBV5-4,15,TGTGCCAGCAGCACCGGGACTGGCTCCTACAATGAGCAGTTCTTC,CASSTGTGSYNEQFF
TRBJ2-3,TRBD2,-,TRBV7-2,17,TGTGCCAGCAGCTTACGGGTAGCGGGAGCCAGGGCTGATACGCAGTATTTT,CASSLRVAGARADTQYF
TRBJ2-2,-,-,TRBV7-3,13,TGTGCCAGCAGCTTTGGAGAAGCCGGGGAGCTGTTTTTT,CASSFGEAGELFF
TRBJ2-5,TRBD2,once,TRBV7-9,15,TGTGCCAGCAGCCCCAGAAGCGGGAGAACGGAGACCCAGTACTTC,CASSPRSGRTETQYF
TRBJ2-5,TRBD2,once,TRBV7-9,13,TGTGCCACGCGATATAGCGGGCAAGAGACCCAGTACTTC,CATRYSGQETQYF
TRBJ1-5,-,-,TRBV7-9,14,TGTGCCAGCAGCTCCGGGACGGCAATCTTGCCCCAGCATTTT,CASSSGTAILPQHF
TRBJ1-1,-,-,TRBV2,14,TGTGCCAGCAGTGAAGAAGCGGGGACCACTGAAGCCTTCTTT,CASSEEAGTTEAFF